This TCR beta chain came from a study of T cell responses to AZD1222 COVID-19 vaccine. Study background: Second-dose intervals near 4 or 12 weeks were combined. Regarding the study as a whole: Donors in the cohort were predominantly white British and more often female, and clonal diversity was possibly underestimated. The number of AZD1222 recipients seropositive at baseline was only five to seven.

With respect to this clone: Antigen unknown.

CDR1 and CDR2 from the germline V gene are SGHRS and YFSETQ. CDR3 length: 14 residues. V was trimmed by 3 bases and J by 7 bases, leaving 17 bases between them. Libraries were prepared by immunoSEQ multiplex PCR; TCRdb keeps only in-frame clonotypes and omits some of them. This table holds roughly 190,000 clones, under 95% found once. This chain joins TRBV5-1 and TRBJ2-7; D possibly corresponds to TRBD2 (5 bases). The sample was peripheral blood, taken on day 0 of AZD1222 vaccination. The source of this sequence is an adult in good health. For the CDR3, the DNA is TGCGCCAGCAGCTCCCCGGTGAGGGAAGATGAGCAGTACTTC. Translating it yields CASSSPVREDEQYF.